These 17 T cell receptor beta chains share one sample of origin, sequenced in a study of shared T cell receptors in the human thymus listed by TCRdb under 2021. Library preparation employed the immunoSEQ multiplex PCR assay. In TCRdb, the immuneACCESS table is reduced to in-frame sequences with V and J assigned. These tables do not hold every clone; where another copy was compared, an unresolved V gene accounts for under half, and the others remain unexplained. Here the sample has hundreds of thousands of clones; over 75% occur a single time. Of the sample, roughly 0.0094% is held by the ten largest clones. These data were likewise used in another study, on human thymus T cells.

Sequencing was performed on thymocytes. These receptors were taken from a boy under two years old with a congenital heart defect. Donor details come from another sample of the same person, matched by shared clones.

The chain recombines TRBV18 with TRBJ2-3; TRBD2 aligns across 8 bases. The germline CDR1 and CDR2 sequences are KGHSH and LQKENI. V shed 3 bases and J 4 bases; nucleotides not matched to a gene: 6. The CDR3 extends over 15 amino acids. CDR3 loop: CASSPPAGVADTQYF. The CDR3 DNA reads TGTGCCAGCTCACCCCCAGCGGGAGTGGCAGATACGCAGTATTTT.

This clone is a singleton in its sample. V usage is TRBV10-3 and J usage is TRBJ1-5, with D possibly being TRBD1 (5 bases). The germline CDR1 and CDR2 sequences are ENHRY and SYGVKD. The V end was cut by 6 bases, the J end by 2 bases, with 14 bases between. CDR3 size: 15 residues. The CDR3 bases are TGTGCCATCAGGCCCGGGGGAGAAGGCAATCAGCCCCAGCATTTT. Amino acid sequence: CAIRPGGEGNQPQHF.

This clone was counted between two and nine times. The gene calls are TRBV25-1 and TRBJ1-2; D remains unclear. V was cut by 2 bases and J by 2 bases, with 9 bases left in between. The CDR3 runs to 14 residues. Looked up from germline, CDR1 is MGHDK and CDR2 is SYGVNS. The CDR3 spells CASSENRENYGYTF. In DNA, the CDR3 is TGTGCCAGCAGTGAAAACAGAGAAAACTATGGCTACACCTTC.

The chain employs TRBV28 and TRBJ2-2; 9 nucleotides line up with TRBD2. The CDR3 is made up of 18 amino acids. Germline CDR1 and CDR2: MDHEN and SYDVKM. Trimming at V came to 1 base and at J to 1 base, leaving 7 bases not matched to a gene. This CDR3 is CASSLLEVAGENTGELFF. The CDR3 DNA reads as TGTGCCAGCAGTTTATTGGAGGTAGCGGGAGAGAACACCGGGGAGCTGTTTTTT.

The J gene is TRBJ2-1, the V gene TRBV9; D may be TRBD2 (5 bases). Trimming shortened V by 4 bases and J by 8 bases, and 10 bases separated the two germline ends. Germline loops: CDR1 SGDLS, CDR2 YYNGEE. The CDR3 runs 12 residues. The CDR3: CASSPTGDEQFF. CDR3 nucleotides: TGTGCCAGCAGCCCCACCGGGGATGAGCAGTTCTTC.

This clone was counted once. V gene TRBV18 combines with J gene TRBJ1-2; TRBD1 might be the D (6 bases). The CDR3 runs to 18 residues. Looked up from germline, CDR1 is KGHSH and CDR2 is LQKENI. V was clipped by 2 bases and J by 0 bases, with 19 bases between them. The CDR3 DNA reads TGTGCCAGCTCACCAACTCACAGGGATCCCCGTACTAACTATGGCTACACCTTC. Protein sequence: CASSPTHRDPRTNYGYTF.

The V call is TRBV28, the J call TRBJ1-5, with 8 bases matching TRBD1. CDR1 is MDHEN, CDR2 SYDVKM, per germline. The CDR3 is made up of 17 amino acids. Trimming at V came to 2 bases and at J to 3 bases, leaving 9 bases not matched to a gene. The CDR3 loop is CASSLSPSDRANQPQHF. CDR3 in DNA: TGTGCCAGCAGTTTAAGCCCATCGGACAGGGCCAATCAGCCCCAGCATTTT.

This clone came up a few times. The V gene is TRBV5-1, the J gene TRBJ1-4; 9 positions agree with TRBD1. Germline-derived CDR1 and CDR2 are SGHRS and YFSETQ. V lost 4 bases, J lost 2 bases, and 9 bases stayed unmatched. This CDR3 spans 17 amino acids. CDR3 in DNA: TGCGCCAGCAGCCCCACCACCGGGACAGGGACTAATGAAAAACTGTTTTTT. This translates into CASSPTTGTGTNEKLFF.

This clone showed up just once. This chain connects TRBV5-5 to TRBJ1-5; possibly TRBD1 for D (6 bases). Germline V CDR1 and CDR2: SGHKS, YYEKEE (reference sequence). V shed 4 bases and J shed 4 bases, with 21 bases lying between them. There are 17 residues in the CDR3. For the CDR3, the DNA is TGTGCCAGCAGCGCGAGCCCATATGGACAGCGGAATCAGCCCCAGCATTTT. This encodes CASSASPYGQRNQPQHF.

The chain joins TRBV14 to TRBJ2-7, with D perhaps TRBD1 (6 bases). The CDR3 is 17 residues long. Germline V gene data show CDR1 as SGHDN and CDR2 as FVKESK. V was pared by 4 bases and J by 2 bases, with 21 bases between. The CDR3 DNA reads as TGTGCCAGCAGCCCCCTCGCAGGGGAACCTACCCCCTACGAGCAGTACTTC. It encodes CASSPLAGEPTPYEQYF.

The chain links TRBV10-3 to TRBJ1-6; D possibly corresponds to TRBD1 (6 bases). V was cut by 4 bases and J by 1 base, with 26 bases left in between. Looked up from germline, CDR1 is ENHRY and CDR2 is SYGVKD. The CDR3 is made up of 21 amino acids. The CDR3: CAISASGPPGQSGSYNSPLHF. For the CDR3, the DNA is TGTGCCATCAGTGCATCGGGTCCCCCGGGACAATCAGGATCCTATAATTCACCCCTCCACTTT.

This rearrangement joins TRBV28 to TRBJ1-2, with TRBD1 identical over 8 bases. Germline CDR1 is MDHEN and CDR2 is SYDVKM. The CDR3 runs 15 residues. V shed 3 bases, J shed 6 bases, and the junction held 9 bases outside the gene matches. The CDR3 sequence is CASSLCRTGLDGYTF. The CDR3 region has the DNA TGTGCCAGCAGTTTGTGTAGGACAGGGCTGGATGGCTACACCTTC.

This clone was seen just once. The chain carries TRBV4-3 and TRBJ2-3; TRBD1 might be the D (5 bases). Germline CDR1 and CDR2: LGHNA and YSLEER. The CDR3 runs 15 residues. V was trimmed by 1 base and J by 5 bases, leaving 13 bases between them. The CDR3 here is CASSQAMQGEDTQYF. CDR3 DNA sequence: TGCGCCAGCAGCCAAGCTATGCAGGGTGAAGATACGCAGTATTTT.

J is TRBJ2-7 and V is TRBV15, with 8 bases identical to TRBD1. The CDR3 spans 17 residues. Germline V gives CDR1 LNHNV, CDR2 YYDKDF (reference sequence). V was pared by 1 base and J by 2 bases, with 10 bases of the junction left unmatched. The CDR3 loop is CATSRVVRDRSTYEQYF. The CDR3 coding sequence is TGTGCCACCAGCAGAGTCGTGAGGGACAGGTCGACCTACGAGCAGTACTTC.

This chain uses TRBV28 with TRBJ1-5; TRBD1 matches at 9 bases. The J segment lost 5 bases and the V segment lost 5 bases, leaving 7 bases of the junction unmatched. This CDR3 comprises 15 residues. Germline loops: CDR1 MDHEN, CDR2 SYDVKM. The CDR3 region is CASSLATGGDQPQHF. The DNA for the CDR3 is TGTGCCAGCAGTCTAGCTACAGGGGGCGATCAGCCCCAGCATTTT.

The chain is built from TRBV19 and TRBJ2-1, with TRBD2 matching 10 bases. CDR1 LNHDA and CDR2 SQIVND come from the germline V gene (reference sequence). Unmatched junction bases numbered 9, after V lost 4 bases and J lost 6 bases. The CDR3 is made up of 16 amino acids. CDR3 loop: CASSTSGTSVCNEQFF. The CDR3 coding sequence is TGTGCCAGTAGTACCTCCGGGACTAGCGTTTGCAATGAGCAGTTCTTC.

The chain joins TRBV4-1 to TRBJ2-3; TRBD1 aligns across 7 bases. CDR1 is MGHRA, CDR2 YSYEKL, per germline. The CDR3 runs 16 residues. The ends lost 4 bases at V and 0 bases at J; junction bases unmatched: 7. The CDR3: CASSLRQGPSTDTQYF. CDR3 nucleotides: TGCGCCAGCAGCCTGAGACAGGGCCCTAGCACAGATACGCAGTATTTT.